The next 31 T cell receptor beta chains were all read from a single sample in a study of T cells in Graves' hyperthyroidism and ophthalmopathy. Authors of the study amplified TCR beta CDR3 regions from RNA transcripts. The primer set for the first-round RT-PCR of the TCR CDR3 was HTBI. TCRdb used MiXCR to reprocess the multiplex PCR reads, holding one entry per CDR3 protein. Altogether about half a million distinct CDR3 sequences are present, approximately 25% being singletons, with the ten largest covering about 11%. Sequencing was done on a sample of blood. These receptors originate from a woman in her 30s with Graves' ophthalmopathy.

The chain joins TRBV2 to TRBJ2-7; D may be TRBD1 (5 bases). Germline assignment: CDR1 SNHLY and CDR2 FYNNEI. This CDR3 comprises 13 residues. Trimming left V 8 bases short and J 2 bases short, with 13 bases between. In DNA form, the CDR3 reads TGTGCCAGCTTCGACAGCCTAACCTACGAGCAGTACTTC. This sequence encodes CASFDSLTYEQYF.

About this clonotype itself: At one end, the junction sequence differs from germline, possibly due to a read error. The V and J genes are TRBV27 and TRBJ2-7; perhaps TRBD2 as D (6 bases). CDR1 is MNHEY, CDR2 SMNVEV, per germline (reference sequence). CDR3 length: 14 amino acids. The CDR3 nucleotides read TGTGCCAGCAGTACTGTGGAGGGCACCTACGGGCAGTACTTC. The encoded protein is CASSTVEGTYGQYF.

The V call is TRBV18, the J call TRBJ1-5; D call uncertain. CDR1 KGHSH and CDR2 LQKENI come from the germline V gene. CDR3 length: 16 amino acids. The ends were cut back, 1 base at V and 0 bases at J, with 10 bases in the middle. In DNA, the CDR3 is TGTGCCAGCTCACCACAGCCGGGATATAGCAATCAGCCCCAGCATTTT. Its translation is CASSPQPGYSNQPQHF.

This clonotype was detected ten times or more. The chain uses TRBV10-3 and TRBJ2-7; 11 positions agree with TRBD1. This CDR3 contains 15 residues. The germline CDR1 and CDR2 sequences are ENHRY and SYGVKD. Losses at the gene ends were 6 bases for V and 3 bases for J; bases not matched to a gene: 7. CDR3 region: CAIRPGQGVNYEQYF. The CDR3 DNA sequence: TGTGCCATCAGACCGGGACAGGGGGTGAACTACGAGCAGTACTTC.

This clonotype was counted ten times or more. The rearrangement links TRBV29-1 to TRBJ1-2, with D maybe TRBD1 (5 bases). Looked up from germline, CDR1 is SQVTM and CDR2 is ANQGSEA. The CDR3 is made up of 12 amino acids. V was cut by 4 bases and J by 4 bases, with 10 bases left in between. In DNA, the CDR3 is TGCAGCGTTGGAGAGGGGTTCTATGGCTACACCTTC. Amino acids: CSVGEGFYGYTF.

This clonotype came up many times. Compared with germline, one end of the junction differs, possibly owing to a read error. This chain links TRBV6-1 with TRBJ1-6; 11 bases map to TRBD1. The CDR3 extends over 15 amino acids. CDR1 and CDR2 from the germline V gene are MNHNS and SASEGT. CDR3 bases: TGTGCCAGCAGACAAACCGGGACAGGGGGTTCAACCCTCCACTTT. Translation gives CASRQTGTGGSTLHF.

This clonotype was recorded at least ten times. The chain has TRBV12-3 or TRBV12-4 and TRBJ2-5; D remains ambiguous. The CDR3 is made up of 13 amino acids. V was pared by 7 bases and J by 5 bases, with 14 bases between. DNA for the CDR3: TGTGCCAGCAACGCGCAGGTCGGTGAGACCCAGTACTTC. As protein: CASNAQVGETQYF.

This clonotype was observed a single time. The DNA for the CDR3 is TGTGCCAGCAGCTCCCCATGGAGAAGCGGCTCAGGGACCCAGTACTTC. Amino acids: CASSSPWRSGSGTQYF. V usage is TRBV12-3 or TRBV12-4 and J usage is TRBJ2-5; tentative D call: TRBD2 (5 bases). V was clipped by 6 bases and J by 7 bases, with 24 bases between them. The CDR3 has 16 amino acids.

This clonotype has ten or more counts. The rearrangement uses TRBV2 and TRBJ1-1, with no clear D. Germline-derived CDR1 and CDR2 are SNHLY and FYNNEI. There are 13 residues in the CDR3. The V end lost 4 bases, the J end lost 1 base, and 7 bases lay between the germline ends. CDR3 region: CASSGWENTEAFF. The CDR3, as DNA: TGTGCCAGCAGTGGGTGGGAGAACACTGAAGCTTTCTTT.

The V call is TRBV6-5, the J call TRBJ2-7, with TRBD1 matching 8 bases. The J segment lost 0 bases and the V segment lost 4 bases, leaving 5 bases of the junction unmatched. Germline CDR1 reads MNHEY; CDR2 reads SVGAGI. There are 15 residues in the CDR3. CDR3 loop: CASSLTGVSSYEQYF. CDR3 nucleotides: TGTGCCAGCAGTTTGACAGGGGTGAGCTCCTACGAGCAGTACTTC.

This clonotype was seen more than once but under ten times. The CDR3 here is CASSALAGAQETQYF. DNA of the CDR3: TGTGCCAGCAGTGCACTAGCGGGGGCCCAAGAGACCCAGTACTTC. The rearrangement joins TRBV6-1 to TRBJ2-5, with 11 positions matching TRBD2. V lost 4 bases, J lost 1 base, and 2 bases stayed unmatched. CDR1 and CDR2 (germline): MNHNS, SASEGT. This CDR3 is 15 amino acids long.

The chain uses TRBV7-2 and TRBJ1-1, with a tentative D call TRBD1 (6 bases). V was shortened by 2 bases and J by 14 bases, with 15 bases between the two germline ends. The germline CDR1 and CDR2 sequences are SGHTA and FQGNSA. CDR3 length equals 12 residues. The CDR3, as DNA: TGTGCCAGCAGCTTACGGGGGCAGAGTGTGTTCTTT. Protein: CASSLRGQSVFF.

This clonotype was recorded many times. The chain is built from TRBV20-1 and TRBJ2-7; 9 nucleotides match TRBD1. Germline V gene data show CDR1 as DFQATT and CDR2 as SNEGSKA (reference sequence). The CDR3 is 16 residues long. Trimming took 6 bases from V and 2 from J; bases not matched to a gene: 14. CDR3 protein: CSAEFEPGQGTYEQYF. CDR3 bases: TGCAGTGCCGAGTTCGAACCGGGACAGGGAACCTACGAGCAGTACTTC.

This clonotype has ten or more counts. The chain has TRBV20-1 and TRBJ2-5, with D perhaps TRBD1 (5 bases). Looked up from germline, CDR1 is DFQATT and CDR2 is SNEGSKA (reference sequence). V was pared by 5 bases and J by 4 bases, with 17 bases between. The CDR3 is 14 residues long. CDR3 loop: CSAPVDGQGETQYF. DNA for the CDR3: TGCAGTGCTCCGGTGGATGGGCAGGGAGAGACCCAGTACTTC.

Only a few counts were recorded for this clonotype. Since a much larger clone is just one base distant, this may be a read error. The CDR3 DNA reads TGTGCCTGCAGTGAGGTCGGGTCCTACGAGCAGTACTTC. This gives the protein CACSEVGSYEQYF. The chain uses TRBV2 and TRBJ2-7, with D hard to call. The CDR3 runs to 13 residues. CDR1 SNHLY and CDR2 FYNNEI come from the germline V gene.

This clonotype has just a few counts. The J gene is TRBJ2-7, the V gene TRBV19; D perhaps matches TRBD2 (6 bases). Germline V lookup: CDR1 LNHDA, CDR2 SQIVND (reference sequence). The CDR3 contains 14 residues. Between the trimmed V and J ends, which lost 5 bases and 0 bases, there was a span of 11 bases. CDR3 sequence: CASSPGGVSYEQYF. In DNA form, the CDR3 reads TGTGCCAGTAGTCCAGGAGGGGTCTCCTACGAGCAGTACTTC.

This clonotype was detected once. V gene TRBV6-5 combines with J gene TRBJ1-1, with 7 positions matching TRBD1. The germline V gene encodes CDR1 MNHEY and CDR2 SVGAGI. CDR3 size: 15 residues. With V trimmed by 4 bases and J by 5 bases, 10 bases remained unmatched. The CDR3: CASSSPTGWGTEAFF. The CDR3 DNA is TGTGCCAGCAGTTCCCCGACAGGGTGGGGAACTGAAGCTTTCTTT.

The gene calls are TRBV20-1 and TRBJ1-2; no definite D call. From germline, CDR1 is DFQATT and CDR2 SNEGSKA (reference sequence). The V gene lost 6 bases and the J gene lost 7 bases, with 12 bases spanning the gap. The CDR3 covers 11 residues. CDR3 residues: CSASDRFGYTF. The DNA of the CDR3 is TGCAGTGCCTCGGATCGTTTTGGCTACACCTTC.

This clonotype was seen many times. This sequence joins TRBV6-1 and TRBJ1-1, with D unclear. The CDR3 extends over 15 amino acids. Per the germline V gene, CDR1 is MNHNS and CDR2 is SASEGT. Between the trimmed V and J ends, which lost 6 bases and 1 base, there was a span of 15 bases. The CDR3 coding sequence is TGTGCCAGCAGCTCGGGCGGAGGGAGGAACACTGAAGCTTTCTTT. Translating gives CASSSGGGRNTEAFF.

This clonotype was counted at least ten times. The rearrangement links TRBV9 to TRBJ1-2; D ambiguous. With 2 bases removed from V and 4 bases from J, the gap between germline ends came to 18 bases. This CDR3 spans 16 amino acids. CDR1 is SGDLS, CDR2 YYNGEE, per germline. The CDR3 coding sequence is TGTGCCAGCAGCGTGACCTTTTTGGGAACTGGCTATGGCTACACCTTC. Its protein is CASSVTFLGTGYGYTF.

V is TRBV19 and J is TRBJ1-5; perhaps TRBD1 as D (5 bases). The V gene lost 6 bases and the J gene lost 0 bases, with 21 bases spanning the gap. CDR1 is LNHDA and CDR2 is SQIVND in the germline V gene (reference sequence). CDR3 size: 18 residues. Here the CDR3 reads CASSTTGTPAYSNQPQHF. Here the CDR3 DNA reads TGTGCCAGTAGCACCACCGGGACGCCGGCTTATAGCAATCAGCCCCAGCATTTT.

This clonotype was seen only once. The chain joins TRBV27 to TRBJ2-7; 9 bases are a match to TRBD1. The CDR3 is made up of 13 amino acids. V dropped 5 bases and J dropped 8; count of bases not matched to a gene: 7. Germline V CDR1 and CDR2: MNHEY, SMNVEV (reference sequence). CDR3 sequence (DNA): TGTGCCAGCAGTCATGGGGACAGGGTCAAGCAGTACTTC. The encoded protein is CASSHGDRVKQYF.

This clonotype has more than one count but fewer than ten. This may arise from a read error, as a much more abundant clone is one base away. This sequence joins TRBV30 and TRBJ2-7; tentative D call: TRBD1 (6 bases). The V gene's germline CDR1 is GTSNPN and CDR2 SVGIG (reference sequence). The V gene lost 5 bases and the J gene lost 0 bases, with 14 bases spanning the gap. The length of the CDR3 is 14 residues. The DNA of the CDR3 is TGTGCCTGGGACCGGACAGCCTCCTCCTACGAGCAGTACTTC. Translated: CAWDRTASSYEQYF.

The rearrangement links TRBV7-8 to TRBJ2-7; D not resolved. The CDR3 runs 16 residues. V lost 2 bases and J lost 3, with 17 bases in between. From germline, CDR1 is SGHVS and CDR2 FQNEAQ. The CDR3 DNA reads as TGTGCCAGCAGCTTAAGTCCGGACGCCACATACTACGAGCAGTACTTC. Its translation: CASSLSPDATYYEQYF. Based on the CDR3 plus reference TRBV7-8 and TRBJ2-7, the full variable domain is GAGVSQSPRYKVAKRGQDVALRCDPISGHVSLFWYQQALGQGPEFLTYFQNEAQLDKSGLPSDRFFAERPEGSVSTLKIQRTQQEDSAVYLCASSLSPDATYYEQYFGPGTRLTVT.

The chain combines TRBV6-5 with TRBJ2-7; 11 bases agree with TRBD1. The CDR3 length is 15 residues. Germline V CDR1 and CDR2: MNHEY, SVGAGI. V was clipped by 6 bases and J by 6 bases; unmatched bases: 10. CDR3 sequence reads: CASSYTTGTGGEQYF. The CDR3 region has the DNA TGTGCCAGCAGCTACACCACCGGGACAGGGGGCGAGCAGTACTTC.

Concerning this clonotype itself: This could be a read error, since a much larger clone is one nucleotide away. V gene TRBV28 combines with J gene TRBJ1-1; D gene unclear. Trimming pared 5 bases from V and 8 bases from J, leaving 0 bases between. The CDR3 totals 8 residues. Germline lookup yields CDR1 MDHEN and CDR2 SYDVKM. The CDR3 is CASSEAFF. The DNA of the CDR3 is TGTGCCAGCAGTGAAGCTTTCTTT.

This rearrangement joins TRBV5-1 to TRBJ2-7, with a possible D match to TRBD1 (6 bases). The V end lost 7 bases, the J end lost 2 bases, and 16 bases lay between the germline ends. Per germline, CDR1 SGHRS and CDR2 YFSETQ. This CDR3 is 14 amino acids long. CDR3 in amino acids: CASGPGEYAYEQYF. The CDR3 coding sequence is TGCGCCAGCGGCCCAGGGGAATACGCCTACGAGCAGTACTTC. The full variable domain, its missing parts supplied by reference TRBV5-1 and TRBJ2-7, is KAGVTQTPRYLIKTRGQQVTLSCSPISGHRSVSWYQQTPGQGLQFLFEYFSETQRNKGNFPGRFSGRQFSNSRSEMNVSTLELGDSALYLCASGPGEYAYEQYFGPGTRLTVT.

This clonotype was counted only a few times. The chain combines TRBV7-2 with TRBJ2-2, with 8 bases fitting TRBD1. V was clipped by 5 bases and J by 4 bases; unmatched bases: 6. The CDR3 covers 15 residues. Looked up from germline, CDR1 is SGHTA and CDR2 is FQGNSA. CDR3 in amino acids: CASSTRDRPTGELFF. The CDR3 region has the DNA TGTGCCAGCAGCACCCGGGACAGGCCCACCGGGGAGCTGTTTTTT.

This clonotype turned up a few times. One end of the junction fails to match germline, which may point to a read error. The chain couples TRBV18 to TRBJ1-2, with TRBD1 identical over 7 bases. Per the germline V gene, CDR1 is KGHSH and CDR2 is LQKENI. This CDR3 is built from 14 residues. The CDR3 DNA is TGTGCCAGCGCACCGTTGGGGACAGACTATGGCTACACCTTC. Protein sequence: CASAPLGTDYGYTF.

CDR3 region: CASSPSPTGSYEQYF. The CDR3 DNA sequence: TGTGCCAGCAGCCCATCCCCGACAGGGTCCTACGAGCAGTACTTC. This sequence joins TRBV27 and TRBJ2-7; 7 nucleotides match TRBD1. CDR3 length: 15 amino acids. With V trimmed by 6 bases and J by 1 base, 9 bases remained unmatched. CDR1 and CDR2 (germline): MNHEY, SMNVEV (reference sequence).

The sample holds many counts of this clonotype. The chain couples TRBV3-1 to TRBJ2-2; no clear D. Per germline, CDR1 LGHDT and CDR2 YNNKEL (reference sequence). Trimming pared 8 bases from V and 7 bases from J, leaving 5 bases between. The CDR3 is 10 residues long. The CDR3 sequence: CASSDGELFF. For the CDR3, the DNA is TGTGCCAGCTCGGACGGGGAGCTGTTTTTT.